The 6 T cell receptor beta chains reported below all come from one sample, sequenced in a study of cytomegalovirus exposure and HLA in healthy donors. The PCR contained 60 Vbeta and 13 Jbeta primers. TCRdb's copy holds only in-frame clones and misses some; the assay was immunoSEQ multiplex PCR. This specimen shows tens of thousands of clones; the ten leading clones hold more than 9%. Sequenced: PBMCs. The receptors shown here come from a woman between 55 and 75 years old in good health and CMV-seropositive.

This sequence joins TRBV6-4 and TRBJ2-1, with 7 bases that match TRBD2. The CDR3 is 15 amino acids. V lost 2 bases, J lost 5 bases, and 6 bases stayed unmatched. Germline V gene data show CDR1 as MRHNA and CDR2 as SNTAGT. The CDR3 protein is CASSDGGEPDNEQFF. CDR3 sequence (DNA): TGTGCCAGCAGTGACGGGGGGGAACCCGACAATGAGCAGTTCTTC.

The CDR3, as DNA: TGTGCCAGCAGTGAGTTACTAGTGATAGAGACCCAGTACTTC. Its protein product is CASSELLVIETQYF. The chain has TRBV7-9 and TRBJ2-5, with D tentatively TRBD2 (5 bases). V lost 6 bases to trimming and J lost 4 bases, with 15 bases between them. Germline V gene lookup returns CDR1 SEHNR and CDR2 FQNEAQ (reference sequence). The CDR3 covers 14 residues.

The V gene is TRBV28, the J gene TRBJ1-5; D uncertain. The germline V gene encodes CDR1 MDHEN and CDR2 SYDVKM. This CDR3 is 14 amino acids long. Trimming removed 9 bases from V and 2 bases from J, with 14 bases in between. Here the CDR3 DNA reads TGTGCCAGTACCTCCCCGGTGGGCAATCAGCCCCAGCATTTT. It translates to CASTSPVGNQPQHF.

The chain is built from TRBV4-1 and TRBJ2-7; 8 nucleotides match TRBD1. Per the germline V gene, CDR1 is MGHRA and CDR2 is YSYEKL. Trimming cost V 1 base and J 3 bases; bases outside gene matches: 8. There are 16 residues in the CDR3. This chain's CDR3 is CASSQGTGGTFYEQYF. The CDR3 nucleotides read TGCGCCAGCAGCCAAGGTACAGGGGGGACTTTCTACGAGCAGTACTTC.

In DNA form, the CDR3 reads TGTGCCAGCAGCCCGACAGGGGACACAGATACGCAGTATTTT. Translating gives CASSPTGDTDTQYF. V usage is TRBV11-2 and J usage is TRBJ2-3; 8 nucleotides agree with TRBD1. The CDR3 is made up of 14 amino acids. Germline trimming cut 5 bases from V and 2 bases from J; bases unmatched to any gene: 3. Per germline, CDR1 SGHAT and CDR2 FQNNGV.

V gene TRBV7-2 combines with J gene TRBJ1-2; 10 nucleotides agree with TRBD1. This CDR3 region has 14 residues. CDR1 and CDR2 (germline): SGHTA, FQGNSA. V shed 8 bases, J shed 6 bases, and the junction held 9 bases outside the gene matches. CDR3 in amino acids: CASGPRTGGDGYTF. The CDR3 DNA is TGTGCCAGCGGTCCGCGGACAGGGGGGGATGGCTACACCTTC.